Following are 24 T cell receptor beta chains from one sample sequenced in a study of identical twins. TCRdb used MiXCR to reprocess the 5' RACE reads, holding one entry per CDR3 protein. The table lists 640,000 or so distinct CDR3 sequences, approximately 6% of them singletons. The material sequenced was naive T cells sorted from blood. These receptors came from a man between 18 and 35 years old in good health.

The rearrangement joins TRBV14 to TRBJ2-7; D could derive from TRBD1 or TRBD2 (7 bases each). The CDR3 runs to 15 residues. The germline V gene encodes CDR1 SGHDN and CDR2 FVKESK. The V end lost 4 bases, the J end lost 5 bases, and 18 bases lay between the germline ends. Here the CDR3 DNA reads TGTGCCAGCAGCCGGACTAGGGGGCTGGAGGACGAGCAGTACTTC. Residues: CASSRTRGLEDEQYF.

This clonotype was counted many times. The rearrangement links TRBV20-1 to TRBJ2-2; D remains ambiguous. There are 14 residues in the CDR3. Trimming took off 0 bases at V and 5 bases at J, with 10 bases between the two ends. Per the germline V gene, CDR1 is DFQATT and CDR2 is SNEGSKA (reference sequence). Written as DNA, the CDR3 is TGCAGTGCTAGAGATGATAGGTTAACCGGGGAGCTGTTTTTT. Protein: CSARDDRLTGELFF.

This clonotype was picked up many times. The chain combines TRBV12-3 or TRBV12-4 with TRBJ1-4; tentative D call: TRBD1 (6 bases). V was trimmed by 6 bases and J by 11 bases, leaving 16 bases between them. This CDR3 contains 13 residues. The CDR3: CASSPGASGKLFF. CDR3 DNA sequence: TGTGCCAGCAGCCCGGGGGCTTCGGGTAAACTGTTTTTT.

This clonotype was observed a few times. This chain's CDR3 is CASSPSRAIAGGPGTGELFF. The CDR3 DNA reads as TGTGCCAGCAGTCCCTCCAGGGCCATAGCGGGAGGCCCCGGGACCGGGGAGCTGTTTTTT. This chain links TRBV12-3 or TRBV12-4 with TRBJ2-2, with 10 bases matching TRBD2. This CDR3 is built from 20 residues. Trimming cost V 5 bases and J 5 bases; bases outside gene matches: 20.

This clonotype was observed many times. The chain joins TRBV9 to TRBJ2-6; D ambiguous. The CDR3 spans 14 residues. Trimming removed 1 base at V and 4 bases at J, with 6 bases between. The germline V gene encodes CDR1 SGDLS and CDR2 YYNGEE. CDR3 sequence (DNA): TGTGCCAGCAGCGTATTTGGGGGGGCCAACGTCCTGACTTTC. This translates into CASSVFGGANVLTF.

The rearrangement joins TRBV12-3 or TRBV12-4 to TRBJ2-1; 8 nucleotides match TRBD2. Trimming at V came to 1 base and at J to 7 bases, leaving 9 bases not matched to a gene. The CDR3 loop spans 16 amino acids. In nucleotides, the CDR3 is TGTGCCAGCAGTTTAGTCGGGGGGGCGCCCGCGAATGAGCAGTTCTTC. It encodes CASSLVGGAPANEQFF.

This clonotype occurred many times. The chain carries TRBV12-3 or TRBV12-4 and TRBJ2-4; the D gene could be TRBD1 or TRBD2 (5 bases each). This CDR3 has 16 residues. V was shortened by 4 bases and J by 3 bases, with 16 bases between the two germline ends. CDR3 protein: CASSSGLAGVKNIQYF. The CDR3 DNA is TGTGCCAGCAGTTCGGGGCTAGCTGGGGTCAAAAACATTCAGTACTTC.

In its sample, this clonotype was seen many times. The rearrangement joins TRBV3-1 to TRBJ2-2; tentatively, D is TRBD2 (5 bases). The V gene's germline CDR1 is LGHDT and CDR2 YNNKEL (reference sequence). Trimming cost V 1 base and J 7 bases, with 13 bases left between them. CDR3 length: 15 amino acids. In nucleotides, the CDR3 is TGTGCCAGCAGCCAAGTTCCGGGGATGGGCGGGGAGCTGTTTTTT. It translates to CASSQVPGMGGELFF.

This sequence joins TRBV24-1 and TRBJ2-2; 9 positions match TRBD1. Germline V lookup: CDR1 KGHDR, CDR2 SFDVKD. J lost 3 bases, V lost 9 bases, and 1 base had no gene match. The CDR3 sequence is 13 residues long. DNA of the CDR3: TGTGCCACCGGGGACAGGGACACCGGGGAGCTGTTTTTT. Protein: CATGDRDTGELFF.

This clonotype was seen repeatedly, ten times or more. The chain couples TRBV28 to TRBJ2-1, with 10 nucleotides matching TRBD2. Germline V gene lookup returns CDR1 MDHEN and CDR2 SYDVKM. V was clipped by 6 bases and J by 4 bases; unmatched bases: 6. The CDR3 sequence is 15 residues long. This CDR3 reads CASSNLAGAYNEQFF. CDR3 in DNA: TGTGCCAGCAGCAATCTAGCGGGAGCGTACAATGAGCAGTTCTTC.

Ten or more counts support this clonotype. This chain joins TRBV3-1 and TRBJ1-1; D gene ambiguous. The CDR3 consists of 10 residues. Germline CDR1 reads LGHDT; CDR2 reads YNNKEL (reference sequence). Trimming removed 1 base from V and 13 bases from J, with 7 bases in between. CDR3 DNA sequence: TGTGCCAGCAGCCAAGGTCGGCATTTCTTT. This translates into CASSQGRHFF.

The chain carries TRBV7-9 and TRBJ1-3, with no clear D. This CDR3 is 17 amino acids long. Trimming removed 4 bases from V and 3 bases from J, with 19 bases in between. CDR1 is SEHNR and CDR2 is FQNEAQ in the germline V gene (reference sequence). CDR3 protein: CASSSESTVLGGNTIYF. The CDR3 DNA sequence: TGTGCCAGCAGCTCAGAGTCGACGGTCCTTGGTGGAAACACCATATATTTT.

The chain employs TRBV4-2 and TRBJ2-3; D remains ambiguous. Trimming cost V 4 bases and J 3 bases, with 11 bases left between them. CDR3 size: 14 residues. Germline assignment: CDR1 LGHNA and CDR2 YNFKEQ. The CDR3 region has the DNA TGTGCCAGCAGCCCTAGGAAAGGAACAGATACGCAGTATTTT. Encoded protein: CASSPRKGTDTQYF.

This clonotype occurred many times. The genes are TRBV2 and TRBJ2-7; maybe TRBD2 (6 bases). The V end lost 2 bases, the J end lost 6 bases, and 11 bases lay between the germline ends. This CDR3 spans 13 amino acids. Germline V gene sequence: CDR1 SNHLY, CDR2 FYNNEI. Written as DNA, the CDR3 is TGTGCCAGCAGTGAATTTATGGGGGGCGAGCAGTACGTC. It yields the protein CASSEFMGGEQYV.

This clonotype was seen more than once but under ten times. This rearrangement joins TRBV12-3 or TRBV12-4 to TRBJ1-1, with TRBD1 matching 9 bases. Germline trimming cut 10 bases from V and 2 bases from J; bases unmatched to any gene: 14. The CDR3 is 16 residues long. As DNA, the CDR3 is TGTGCCACAGCGACGGACAGGGGAGGGTTCAACACTGAAGCTTTCTTT. This encodes CATATDRGGFNTEAFF.

This clonotype has a count of ten or more. The chain employs TRBV3-1 and TRBJ2-7; D call uncertain. CDR3 length: 15 residues. In germline, CDR1 is LGHDT, CDR2 YNNKEL (reference sequence). Trimming cost V 1 base and J 0 bases, with 10 bases left between them. The CDR3 loop reads CASSQAGSSSYEQYF. Here the CDR3 DNA reads TGTGCCAGCAGCCAAGCGGGCAGCTCCTCCTACGAGCAGTACTTC.

In its sample, this clonotype was seen many times. The V call is TRBV7-9, the J call TRBJ2-1; unclear D gene. V lost 1 base and J 8 bases, leaving 6 bases between the germline ends. CDR1 is SEHNR and CDR2 is FQNEAQ in the germline V gene (reference sequence). The CDR3 extends over 12 amino acids. The CDR3 protein is CASSLEADEQFF. The CDR3 DNA reads as TGTGCCAGCAGCTTAGAGGCCGATGAGCAGTTCTTC.

This clonotype was counted many times. CDR3 in DNA: TGCAGTGCTACAAACTATGGCTACACCTTC. Encoded protein: CSATNYGYTF. The chain links TRBV20-1 to TRBJ1-2; the D is unclear. The CDR3 extends over 10 amino acids. The germline CDR1 and CDR2 sequences are DFQATT and SNEGSKA (reference sequence). The V end was cut by 4 bases, the J end by 2 bases, with 2 bases between.

In its sample, this clonotype was seen many times. The chain carries TRBV20-1 and TRBJ2-5; D is ambiguous. Trimming took 0 bases from V and 2 from J, leaving 10 bases between them. CDR3 length: 14 amino acids. Germline loops: CDR1 DFQATT, CDR2 SNEGSKA (reference sequence). The CDR3: CSARDTLGQETQYF. The CDR3 coding sequence is TGCAGTGCTAGAGATACCCTAGGACAAGAGACCCAGTACTTC.

This clonotype occurred many times. The chain links TRBV20-1 to TRBJ2-1; 8 bases fit TRBD1. The CDR3 extends over 14 amino acids. Germline CDR1 DFQATT, CDR2 SNEGSKA (reference sequence). The ends lost 1 base at V and 9 bases at J; junction bases unmatched: 8. CDR3 protein: CSARVPQGAVEQFF. CDR3 DNA: TGCAGTGCTAGAGTCCCCCAGGGGGCAGTTGAGCAGTTCTTC.

This clonotype was detected a few times. One end of the junction fails to match germline, which may point to a read error. V is TRBV6-5 and J is TRBJ2-3; 10 bases map to TRBD2. There are 15 residues in the CDR3. Germline CDR1 and CDR2: MNHEY and SVGAGI. The CDR3 nucleotides read TGTGCCAGCAGTCACTCTAGCGGGAGTACAGATACGCAGTATTTT. It codes for CASSHSSGSTDTQYF.

This clonotype was picked up a small number of times. The rearrangement joins TRBV2 to TRBJ2-1; D uncertain. Trimming took 2 bases from V and 10 from J, leaving 15 bases between them. Germline values: CDR1 SNHLY, CDR2 FYNNEI. The CDR3 runs 14 residues. In nucleotides, the CDR3 is TGTGCCAGCAGTGAACGTACCTCAATCCAAGAGCAGTTCTTC. Protein product: CASSERTSIQEQFF. Drawing the rest from reference TRBV2 and TRBJ2-1, the complete variable domain is EPEVTQTPSHQVTQMGQEVILRCVPISNHLYFYWYRQILGQKVEFLVSFYNNEISEKSEIFDDQFSVERPDGSNFTLKIRSTKLEDSAMYFCASSERTSIQEQFFGPGTRLTVL.

The V gene is TRBV19, the J gene TRBJ2-7; D not certain. The germline gives CDR1 LNHDA, CDR2 SQIVND (reference sequence). The germline V and J ends were trimmed by 5 bases and 1 base, with 12 bases remaining between them. The CDR3 sequence is 14 residues long. For the CDR3, the DNA is TGTGCCAGTAGTCAGAACTTGGGGTCCTACGAGCAGTACTTC. Translation: CASSQNLGSYEQYF.

There are many counts of this clonotype. V usage is TRBV29-1 and J usage is TRBJ2-7; unclear D gene. The CDR3 runs 10 residues. Germline V lookup: CDR1 SQVTM, CDR2 ANQGSEA. The V and J ends lost 5 bases and 6 bases respectively, with 8 bases between them. CDR3 sequence (DNA): TGCAGCGTTTTTTTAAGCGAGCAGTACTTC. It codes for CSVFLSEQYF.